A single sample gave rise to the 23 T cell receptor beta chains below, sequenced in a study of early T cells in non-severe SARS-CoV-2 infection. MiXCR was run by TCRdb on the 5' RACE reads, yielding one entry per CDR3 protein. The sample has 95,000 to 100,000 distinct CDR3 sequences, less than 15% seen once. Sequencing was carried out using whole blood. These TCRs come from an adult who was a healthcare worker with PCR-confirmed SARS-CoV-2 infection or an uninfected control (not recorded which).

The gene calls are TRBV29-1 and TRBJ2-3; D is ambiguous. Germline lookup yields CDR1 SQVTM and CDR2 ANQGSEA. The V end lost 4 bases, the J end lost 1 base, and 12 bases lay between the germline ends. This CDR3 contains 14 residues. CDR3 region: CSVVGVPRTDTQYF. The CDR3 DNA reads as TGCAGCGTTGTGGGTGTACCGCGCACAGATACGCAGTATTTT.

The V and J genes are TRBV18 and TRBJ1-3; perhaps TRBD1 as D (6 bases). V lost 2 bases, J lost 2 bases, and 7 bases lay in between. CDR1 KGHSH and CDR2 LQKENI come from the germline V gene. The CDR3 runs 14 residues. CDR3 nucleotides: TGTGCCAGCTCACCAGCAGGGGCTGGAAACACCATATATTTT. Amino acids: CASSPAGAGNTIYF.

Ten or more counts support this clonotype. The V and J genes are TRBV28 and TRBJ1-2; TRBD1 is a possible D gene (5 bases). CDR1 MDHEN and CDR2 SYDVKM come from the germline V gene. The CDR3 runs to 13 residues. Trimming removed 5 bases at V and 0 bases at J, with 7 bases between. Here the CDR3 DNA reads TGTGCCAGCAGTCCGACAGCTAACTATGGCTACACCTTC. As protein: CASSPTANYGYTF.

V is TRBV11-2 and J is TRBJ2-1; a possible D gene is TRBD1 (6 bases). The CDR3 loop spans 15 amino acids. Between the trimmed V and J ends, which lost 2 bases and 0 bases, there was a span of 8 bases. Germline V gene sequence: CDR1 SGHAT, CDR2 FQNNGV. CDR3 sequence (DNA): TGTGCCAGCAGCTTAACAGGGTACTCCTACAATGAGCAGTTCTTC. Translated, it gives CASSLTGYSYNEQFF. Full variable domain (remainder filled in from reference TRBV11-2 and TRBJ2-1): EAGVAQSPRYKIIEKRQSVAFWCNPISGHATLYWYQQILGQGPKLLIQFQNNGVVDDSQLPKDRFSAERLKGVDSTLKIQPAKLEDSAVYLCASSLTGYSYNEQFFGPGTRLTVL.

This clonotype appeared a few times. The V and J genes are TRBV6-5 and TRBJ1-1; 8 bases agree with TRBD1. The CDR3 has 12 amino acids. The germline CDR1 and CDR2 sequences are MNHEY and SVGAGI. J was trimmed by 11 bases and V by 6 bases; bases with no gene match: 8. In DNA, the CDR3 is TGTGCCAGCAGATACGAGACAGGGGTTGCTTTCTTT. As protein: CASRYETGVAFF.

This clonotype was found a few times. The V gene is TRBV28, the J gene TRBJ2-2, with TRBD2 identical over 7 bases. The CDR3 is 17 amino acids. Germline values: CDR1 MDHEN, CDR2 SYDVKM. V dropped 4 bases and J dropped 2; count of bases not matched to a gene: 10. The CDR3, as DNA: TGTGCCAGCAGTTCCGCGTATGGGGGGGAAAACACCGGGGAGCTGTTTTTT. This sequence encodes CASSSAYGGENTGELFF.

The V call is TRBV14, the J call TRBJ1-2, with a weak D call TRBD1 (5 bases). The CDR3 has 16 amino acids. V gave up 1 base and J gave up 5 bases, with 17 bases separating them. Germline V gene data show CDR1 as SGHDN and CDR2 as FVKESK. CDR3 coding DNA: TGTGCCAGCAGCCAAGTGTCAGGGTTCCGACCTTATGGCTACACCTTC. Its translation is CASSQVSGFRPYGYTF.

V gene TRBV5-1 combines with J gene TRBJ1-2, with TRBD1 matching 10 bases. The CDR3 loop spans 15 amino acids. Germline CDR1 and CDR2: SGHRS and YFSETQ. V lost 3 bases and J lost 2; bases outside the gene matches: 4. CDR3 protein: CASSSTTGGNYGYTF. CDR3 nucleotides: TGCGCCAGCAGCTCGACGACAGGGGGCAACTATGGCTACACCTTC. Looking up the rest from reference TRBV5-1 and TRBJ1-2 gives the full variable domain: KAGVTQTPRYLIKTRGQQVTLSCSPISGHRSVSWYQQTPGQGLQFLFEYFSETQRNKGNFPGRFSGRQFSNSRSEMNVSTLELGDSALYLCASSSTTGGNYGYTFGSGTRLTVV.

This clonotype was found a few times. This chain uses TRBV4-1 with TRBJ1-1; weak D call: TRBD1 (5 bases). V gave up 6 bases and J gave up 1 base, with 15 bases separating them. The germline CDR1 and CDR2 sequences are MGHRA and YSYEKL. This CDR3 is 15 amino acids long. In DNA, the CDR3 is TGCGCCAGCAGTTATCTAGGGACCGCGAACACTGAAGCTTTCTTT. This encodes CASSYLGTANTEAFF.

The chain links TRBV7-8 to TRBJ2-3; D is perhaps TRBD1 or TRBD2 (6 bases each). The germline gives CDR1 SGHVS, CDR2 FQNEAQ. Trimming shortened V by 3 bases and J by 0 bases, and 13 bases separated the two germline ends. The CDR3 is made up of 16 amino acids. This chain's CDR3 is CASSLNEGGSTDTQYF. The CDR3 DNA sequence: TGTGCCAGCAGCTTGAATGAGGGGGGAAGCACAGATACGCAGTATTTT.

This clonotype was found many times. The chain recombines TRBV3-1 with TRBJ2-1; 7 nucleotides align to TRBD2. CDR3 length equals 15 residues. The germline V gene encodes CDR1 LGHDT and CDR2 YNNKEL (reference sequence). V lost 5 bases and J lost 9; bases outside the gene matches: 13. The CDR3 nucleotides read TGTGCCAGCAGCATCGGAGGGTGGCGGGGGTCTGAGCAGTTCTTC. Residues: CASSIGGWRGSEQFF.

A few counts support this clonotype. The J gene is TRBJ1-5, the V gene TRBV4-2; 7 positions agree with TRBD1. V lost 1 base to trimming and J lost 9 bases; unmatched junction nucleotides: 15. Germline CDR1 LGHNA, CDR2 YNFKEQ. The CDR3 has 17 residues. As DNA, the CDR3 is TGTGCCAGCAGCCAAGTCGCCGGGACAGCCAATTACCGGCCCCAGCATTTT. It translates to CASSQVAGTANYRPQHF.

There are many counts of this clonotype. V gene TRBV5-1 combines with J gene TRBJ2-2; D call uncertain. V lost 0 bases, J lost 3 bases, and 15 bases lay in between. Per the germline V gene, CDR1 is SGHRS and CDR2 is YFSETQ. The length of the CDR3 is 17 residues. CDR3 in amino acids: CASSLAVVKEYTGELFF. Written as DNA, the CDR3 is TGCGCCAGCAGCTTGGCCGTGGTGAAGGAATACACCGGGGAGCTGTTTTTT.

This clonotype was seen only a few times. This chain connects TRBV20-1 to TRBJ1-2; D uncertain. The germline V gene has CDR1 DFQATT and CDR2 SNEGSKA (reference sequence). The CDR3 runs to 16 residues. V dropped 6 bases and J dropped 0 bases, with 20 bases sitting between them. The CDR3 sequence: CSAPPLRQPTNYGYTF. CDR3 DNA sequence: TGCAGTGCACCCCCCTTGAGGCAGCCTACTAACTATGGCTACACCTTC.

Only a few counts were recorded for this clonotype. The V call is TRBV28, the J call TRBJ2-3; D perhaps matches TRBD1 (6 bases). The CDR3 length is 13 residues. V dropped 5 bases and J dropped 4 bases, with 10 bases sitting between them. Germline V gene lookup returns CDR1 MDHEN and CDR2 SYDVKM. The CDR3 here is CASSAQGPDTQYF. CDR3 nucleotide sequence: TGTGCCAGCAGTGCCCAGGGGCCAGATACGCAGTATTTT. Full variable domain (missing parts from reference TRBV28 and TRBJ2-3): DVKVTQSSRYLVKRTGEKVFLECVQDMDHENMFWYRQDPGLGLRLIYFSYDVKMKEKGDIPEGYSVSREKKERFSLILESASTNQTSMYLCASSAQGPDTQYFGPGTRLTVL.

This clonotype has ten or more counts. This sequence joins TRBV5-1 and TRBJ2-7; D is possibly TRBD1 (6 bases). Germline CDR1 SGHRS, CDR2 YFSETQ. Trimming stripped 4 bases from V and 3 bases from J, with 17 bases between. The CDR3 runs 15 residues. The CDR3 DNA reads as TGCGCCAGCAGCACCCAGACAGGTCCCTACTACGAGCAGTACTTC. Translating it yields CASSTQTGPYYEQYF.

The V gene is TRBV20-1, the J gene TRBJ2-7, with 10 bases aligning to TRBD2. Looked up from germline, CDR1 is DFQATT and CDR2 is SNEGSKA (reference sequence). V shed 0 bases, J shed 3 bases, and the junction held 5 bases outside the gene matches. The CDR3 is 15 residues long. The CDR3 DNA is TGCAGTGCTAGAGATTTAGCGGGGGGCTACTACGAGCAGTACTTC. Protein: CSARDLAGGYYEQYF.

This clonotype was recorded at least ten times. The V gene is TRBV6-1, the J gene TRBJ1-5, with 7 bases that match TRBD1. The CDR3 runs 19 residues. The ends lost 0 bases at V and 3 bases at J; junction bases unmatched: 14. Germline loops: CDR1 MNHNS, CDR2 SASEGT. In DNA, the CDR3 is TGTGCCAGCAGTGAAGCTAGGGAAGGGGGCTACGCGGCCAATCAGCCCCAGCATTTT. This codes for CASSEAREGGYAANQPQHF.

This clonotype was seen repeatedly, ten times or more. The chain carries TRBV7-6 and TRBJ1-4, with D unresolved. This CDR3 spans 17 amino acids. V lost 2 bases and J 0 bases, leaving 13 bases between the germline ends. From germline, CDR1 is SGHVS and CDR2 FNYEAQ. CDR3 sequence reads: CASSLNRGDATNEKLFF. The CDR3 DNA reads as TGTGCCAGCAGCTTAAACCGTGGAGACGCAACTAATGAAAAACTGTTTTTT.

The V call is TRBV6-5, the J call TRBJ2-2; 8 bases are a match to TRBD2. The CDR3 has 17 amino acids. Germline V gives CDR1 MNHEY, CDR2 SVGAGI. J gave up 2 bases and V 5 bases, and 10 bases lay outside the gene matches. CDR3 protein: CASSTPGGSDNTGELFF. CDR3 DNA sequence: TGTGCCAGCAGTACACCGGGGGGGAGCGATAACACCGGGGAGCTGTTTTTT.

This chain joins TRBV11-1 and TRBJ2-1; 7 nucleotides align to TRBD1. With V trimmed by 5 bases and J by 3 bases, 7 bases remained unmatched. The CDR3 is 15 amino acids. Germline V gene sequence: CDR1 SGHAT, CDR2 FQDESV (reference sequence). In nucleotides, the CDR3 is TGTGCCAGCAGCCAGGGGGTTCTTGACTACAATGAGCAGTTCTTC. Encoded protein: CASSQGVLDYNEQFF. The whole variable domain, filled in from reference TRBV11-1 and TRBJ2-1, reads EAEVAQSPRYKITEKSQAVAFWCDPISGHATLYWYRQILGQGPELLVQFQDESVVDDSQLPKDRFSAERLKGVDSTLKIQPAELGDSAMYLCASSQGVLDYNEQFFGPGTRLTVL.

This clonotype was counted only a few times. The chain is built from TRBV2 and TRBJ2-7; D unclear. CDR3 size: 13 residues. With 8 bases removed from V and 3 bases from J, the gap between germline ends came to 14 bases. The germline V gene has CDR1 SNHLY and CDR2 FYNNEI. CDR3 DNA: TGTGCCAGCTCCTTGGGCCCCCGCTACGAGCAGTACTTC. Translated, it gives CASSLGPRYEQYF. Using reference TRBV2 and TRBJ2-7 for the parts outside the CDR3, the full variable domain is EPEVTQTPSHQVTQMGQEVILRCVPISNHLYFYWYRQILGQKVEFLVSFYNNEISEKSEIFDDQFSVERPDGSNFTLKIRSTKLEDSAMYFCASSLGPRYEQYFGPGTRLTVT.

The chain has TRBV11-2 and TRBJ1-6, with TRBD1 identical over 7 bases. Germline V gives CDR1 SGHAT, CDR2 FQNNGV. V lost 0 bases to trimming and J lost 6 bases; unmatched junction nucleotides: 5. CDR3 length equals 16 residues. The CDR3 is CASSLDPAGGNSPLHF. The CDR3 DNA reads as TGTGCCAGCAGCTTAGATCCGGCAGGGGGTAATTCACCCCTCCACTTT.